Shown below are 27 T cell receptor beta chains from a single sample sequenced in a study of blood T cell repertoires in COVID-19. Assay used: immunoSEQ multiplex PCR; TCRdb lists only in-frame clones, some missing. This table holds 150,000 to 200,000 clones, 88% found once. The sequenced sample was PBMCs or T cells enriched from blood (not recorded which). These receptors were obtained from a woman under 30 who had recovered from COVID-19.

CDR3 in DNA: TGTGCCAGCAGGCCACTAGCGAAAGGGGGCTACAATGAGCAGTTCTTC. Amino acids: CASRPLAKGGYNEQFF. J is TRBJ2-1 and V is TRBV11-2; D possibly corresponds to TRBD2 (7 bases). Trimming cost V 6 bases and J 3 bases, with 18 bases left between them. The length of the CDR3 is 16 residues. Germline CDR1 is SGHAT and CDR2 is FQNNGV. Based on the CDR3 plus reference TRBV11-2 and TRBJ2-1, the full variable domain is EAGVAQSPRYKIIEKRQSVAFWCNPISGHATLYWYQQILGQGPKLLIQFQNNGVVDDSQLPKDRFSAERLKGVDSTLKIQPAKLEDSAVYLCASRPLAKGGYNEQFFGPGTRLTVL.

The count of this clone is one. The chain links TRBV19 to TRBJ1-2; D is unclear. This CDR3 region has 16 residues. From germline, CDR1 is LNHDA and CDR2 SQIVND (reference sequence). V was pared by 3 bases and J by 6 bases, with 20 bases between. The CDR3 region is CASSMAGSLHSDGYTF. In nucleotides, the CDR3 is TGTGCCAGTAGTATGGCAGGTAGCTTACATAGCGATGGCTACACCTTC.

This clone was detected only once. The chain uses TRBV3-1 (or the pseudogene TRBV3-2) and TRBJ1-2, with D unresolved. The CDR3 runs 11 residues. Per germline, CDR1 LGHDT and CDR2 YNNKEL (reference sequence). Trimming left V 1 base short and J 8 bases short, with 5 bases between. The CDR3 loop is CASSQVGGYTF. Here the CDR3 DNA reads TGTGCCAGCAGCCAAGTTGGCGGCTACACCTTC.

This chain connects TRBV29-1 to TRBJ1-1; D is undetermined. The V end was cut by 4 bases, the J end by 4 bases, with 13 bases between. The CDR3 runs to 13 residues. Germline V CDR1 and CDR2: SQVTM, ANQGSEA. Here the CDR3 DNA reads TGCAGCGTTGGTCAGGCGTTGGGCACTGAAGCTTTCTTT. Translating it yields CSVGQALGTEAFF.

The chain recombines TRBV11-3 with TRBJ2-7; 11 bases map to TRBD1. The length of the CDR3 is 16 residues. Germline CDR1 reads SGHNT; CDR2 reads YENEEA. The V gene end was trimmed by 3 bases and the J gene end by 2 bases; junction bases not matched to a gene: 6. CDR3 region: CASSLGPGQGAYEQYF. The CDR3 DNA reads TGTGCCAGCAGCTTGGGACCGGGACAGGGGGCCTACGAGCAGTACTTC.

In this sample, this clone turned up a few times. This sequence joins TRBV4-2 and TRBJ1-2; D is unresolved. V lost 2 bases and J lost 6, with 22 bases in between. The CDR3 is made up of 17 amino acids. Germline V gene lookup returns CDR1 LGHNA and CDR2 YNFKEQ. DNA of the CDR3: TGTGCCAGCAGCCAACCCCGTACGACCGGTCCCCGGGATGGCTACACCTTC. Protein sequence: CASSQPRTTGPRDGYTF.

This clone was recorded a few times. The chain employs TRBV27 and TRBJ1-6, with 7 bases aligning to TRBD1. The CDR3 runs 17 residues. Germline V gene lookup returns CDR1 MNHEY and CDR2 SMNVEV (reference sequence). The V and J ends lost 4 bases and 6 bases, in that order; junction bases with no gene match: 12. Here the CDR3 DNA reads TGTGCCAGCAGTTCCGTTACAGGGGCCTTAGTTAATTCACCCCTCCACTTT. It translates to CASSSVTGALVNSPLHF.

The chain has TRBV27 and TRBJ2-2, with D possibly matching TRBD1 (5 bases). The germline V and J ends were trimmed by 7 bases and 6 bases, with 21 bases remaining between them. The germline V gene has CDR1 MNHEY and CDR2 SMNVEV (reference sequence). There are 16 residues in the CDR3. CDR3 loop: CASTLYRQGGAGELFF. The CDR3 bases are TGTGCCAGCACTCTTTATCGCCAGGGTGGTGCCGGGGAGCTGTTTTTT.

The V gene is TRBV5-6, the J gene TRBJ1-2, with 12 nucleotides matching TRBD1. The germline V gene encodes CDR1 SGHDT and CDR2 YYEEEE. The CDR3 is 17 amino acids. Trimming at V came to 5 bases and at J to 3 bases, leaving 11 bases not matched to a gene. CDR3 sequence: CASRDTGQGALDYGYTF. The CDR3 nucleotides are TGTGCCAGCAGAGATACGGGACAGGGGGCACTCGACTATGGCTACACCTTC. The variable domain in full, completed from reference TRBV5-6 and TRBJ1-2, reads DAGVTQSPTHLIKTRGQQVTLRCSPKSGHDTVSWYQQALGQGPQFIFQYYEEEERQRGNFPDRFSGHQFPNYSSELNVNALLLGDSALYLCASRDTGQGALDYGYTFGSGTRLTVV.

V and J are TRBV6-5 and TRBJ2-1; 8 bases map to TRBD2. The CDR3 is 15 residues long. The ends lost 6 bases at V and 4 bases at J; junction bases unmatched: 8. The V gene's germline CDR1 is MNHEY and CDR2 SVGAGI. The CDR3, as DNA: TGTGCCAGCAGGCTGGGGGCTAGCGGGTACAATGAGCAGTTCTTC. It is translated as CASRLGASGYNEQFF.

The count of this clone is one. V is TRBV28 and J is TRBJ2-7; 13 nucleotides align to TRBD2. CDR1 is MDHEN, CDR2 SYDVKM, per germline. The J segment lost 6 bases and the V segment lost 5 bases, leaving 4 bases of the junction unmatched. This CDR3 has 14 residues. CDR3 in DNA: TGTGCCAGCAGTGGGACTAGCGGGACGGGCGAGCAGTACTTC. Amino acid sequence: CASSGTSGTGEQYF.

The chain is built from TRBV4-2 and TRBJ1-2; weak D call: TRBD1 (5 bases). CDR3 length: 16 amino acids. Trimming removed 3 bases at V and 6 bases at J, with 20 bases between. Germline lookup yields CDR1 LGHNA and CDR2 YNFKEQ. CDR3 nucleotides: TGTGCCAGCAGCCACCCCTGGCCCGAGACAGATGATGGCTACACCTTC. This gives the protein CASSHPWPETDDGYTF.

The rearrangement links TRBV7-9 to TRBJ1-6; a possible D gene is TRBD1 (6 bases). Germline V lookup: CDR1 SEHNR, CDR2 FQNEAQ (reference sequence). CDR3 size: 15 residues. Trimming removed 5 bases at V and 7 bases at J, with 15 bases between. In DNA, the CDR3 is TGTGCCAGCAGCCCTCCGACAGGCGACAATTCACCCCTCCACTTT. Translating it yields CASSPPTGDNSPLHF.

This clone is a singleton in its sample. The chain is built from TRBV7-3 and TRBJ2-7, with D perhaps matching TRBD2 (5 bases). V lost 0 bases to trimming and J lost 8 bases, with 17 bases between them. CDR3 length: 15 residues. Germline CDR1 is SGHTA and CDR2 is FQGTGA. CDR3 DNA sequence: TGTGCCAGCAGCTTAACAAACGCCCAAGAGGGCAAGCAGTACTTC. It encodes CASSLTNAQEGKQYF. Supplemented by reference TRBV7-3 and TRBJ2-7, the full variable domain reads GAGVSQTPSNKVTEKGKYVELRCDPISGHTALYWYRQSLGQGPEFLIYFQGTGAADDSGLPNDRFFAVRPEGSVSTLKIQRTERGDSAVYLCASSLTNAQEGKQYFGPGTRLTVT.

This clone turned up a few times. V usage is TRBV19 and J usage is TRBJ1-5; 7 bases map to TRBD1. The trim removed 6 bases at V and 5 bases at J, leaving 10 bases unmatched. Germline CDR1 reads LNHDA; CDR2 reads SQIVND (reference sequence). CDR3 length: 15 amino acids. The CDR3 region has the DNA TGTGCCAGTAGGAAAGACAGGGTAAGGGATCAGCCCCAGCATTTT. It yields the protein CASRKDRVRDQPQHF.

The chain recombines TRBV6-2 or TRBV6-3 with TRBJ1-5, with TRBD1 as a possible D gene (5 bases). V was shortened by 5 bases and J by 3 bases, with 14 bases between the two germline ends. Looked up from germline, CDR1 is MNHEY and CDR2 is SVGEGT. The CDR3 sequence is 15 residues long. CDR3 DNA: TGTGCCAGCAGTCCCTCCGGGACTAACAATCAGCCCCAGCATTTT. Its translation: CASSPSGTNNQPQHF.

The V and J genes are TRBV24-1 and TRBJ1-3, with 7 nucleotides matching TRBD1. Trimming cost V 7 bases and J 3 bases; bases outside gene matches: 8. The CDR3 covers 15 residues. Germline V lookup: CDR1 KGHDR, CDR2 SFDVKD. The DNA for the CDR3 is TGTGCCACCAGGCTCCACAGGGGTGGTGGAAACACCATATATTTT. Translating it yields CATRLHRGGGNTIYF.

V and J are TRBV19 and TRBJ2-3; 8 bases match TRBD2. The CDR3 consists of 15 residues. Trimming took 3 bases from V and 4 from J; bases not matched to a gene: 6. CDR1 and CDR2 from the germline V gene are LNHDA and SQIVND (reference sequence). In DNA, the CDR3 is TGTGCCAGTAGTATTTCGGCGGGAGGAGCAGATACGCAGTATTTT. It translates to CASSISAGGADTQYF.

The chain joins TRBV29-1 to TRBJ1-4; TRBD1 is a possible D gene (6 bases). V lost 5 bases and J lost 5, with 15 bases in between. The CDR3 runs 14 residues. CDR1 is SQVTM and CDR2 is ANQGSEA in the germline V gene. The CDR3 sequence: CSVLNRVGNEKLFF. DNA for the CDR3: TGCAGCGTTTTAAACAGGGTTGGGAATGAAAAACTGTTTTTT.

V gene TRBV7-2 combines with J gene TRBJ1-2, with D perhaps matching TRBD1 (5 bases). Germline CDR1 is SGHTA and CDR2 is FQGNSA. CDR3 length equals 15 residues. Trimming removed 1 base from V and 5 bases from J, with 14 bases in between. CDR3 amino acids: CASSLDPEGRYGYTF. The CDR3 nucleotides read TGTGCCAGCAGCTTAGACCCGGAGGGGAGATATGGCTACACCTTC.

The rearrangement links TRBV7-3 to TRBJ2-1; TRBD2 is a possible D gene (5 bases). The CDR3 spans 13 residues. Deletions cut 4 bases from V and 7 bases from J, with 11 bases between. The germline gives CDR1 SGHTA, CDR2 FQGTGA. The DNA for the CDR3 is TGTGCCAGCAGCTCTAGACCGGGGAATGAGCAGTTCTTC. Its translation is CASSSRPGNEQFF.

CDR3 in DNA: TGTGCCAGTCAACCTACCGGGACTAGCGGTTCCAATGAGCAGTTCTTC. Its protein product is CASQPTGTSGSNEQFF. V usage is TRBV28 and J usage is TRBJ2-1, with 11 bases fitting TRBD2. V shed 9 bases and J 6 bases; nucleotides not matched to a gene: 13. This CDR3 spans 16 amino acids. Germline assignment: CDR1 MDHEN and CDR2 SYDVKM.

This clone was observed at least ten times. This chain uses TRBV6-2 or TRBV6-3 with TRBJ1-6, with D hard to call. CDR1 MNHEY and CDR2 SVGEGT come from the germline V gene. This CDR3 spans 14 amino acids. V lost 3 bases and J 7 bases, leaving 10 bases between the germline ends. The CDR3 is CASSYSSGNSPLHF. The CDR3 DNA follows: TGTGCCAGCAGTTATTCGAGCGGGAATTCACCCCTCCACTTT.

This clone was detected only once. V usage is TRBV6-2 or TRBV6-3 and J usage is TRBJ1-1, with D possibly being TRBD1 (5 bases). CDR3 length equals 15 residues. Germline V gene sequence: CDR1 MNHEY, CDR2 SVGEGT. Trimming left V 5 bases short and J 3 bases short, with 16 bases between. CDR3 protein: CASSHRTGGDTEAFF. The CDR3 bases are TGTGCCAGCAGTCACAGGACGGGGGGGGACACTGAAGCTTTCTTT.

V and J are TRBV4-1 and TRBJ1-4; D is unresolved. The V gene's germline CDR1 is MGHRA and CDR2 YSYEKL. V was pared by 7 bases and J by 4 bases, with 13 bases between. The CDR3 has 14 residues. The CDR3 nucleotides are TGCGCCAGCAACAACCGGGTCCTTAATGAAAAACTGTTTTTT. It translates to CASNNRVLNEKLFF.

The chain uses TRBV18 and TRBJ2-2, with D perhaps TRBD2 (5 bases). This CDR3 contains 15 residues. The germline V gene has CDR1 KGHSH and CDR2 LQKENI. Trimming stripped 8 bases from V and 0 bases from J, with 13 bases between. The CDR3 nucleotides are TGTGCCAGCACCCCCAGAGGGCCGAACACCGGGGAGCTGTTTTTT. Residues: CASTPRGPNTGELFF.

CDR3 coding DNA: TGTGCCAGCAGTCCTCTGATAGAGGGAGGGCCCTCCGGTGAGCAGTTCTTC. It specifies CASSPLIEGGPSGEQFF. The chain employs TRBV28 and TRBJ2-1; 7 bases are a match to TRBD2. Losses at the gene ends were 5 bases for V and 9 bases for J; bases not matched to a gene: 19. This CDR3 is 17 amino acids long. Germline V gene lookup returns CDR1 MDHEN and CDR2 SYDVKM.